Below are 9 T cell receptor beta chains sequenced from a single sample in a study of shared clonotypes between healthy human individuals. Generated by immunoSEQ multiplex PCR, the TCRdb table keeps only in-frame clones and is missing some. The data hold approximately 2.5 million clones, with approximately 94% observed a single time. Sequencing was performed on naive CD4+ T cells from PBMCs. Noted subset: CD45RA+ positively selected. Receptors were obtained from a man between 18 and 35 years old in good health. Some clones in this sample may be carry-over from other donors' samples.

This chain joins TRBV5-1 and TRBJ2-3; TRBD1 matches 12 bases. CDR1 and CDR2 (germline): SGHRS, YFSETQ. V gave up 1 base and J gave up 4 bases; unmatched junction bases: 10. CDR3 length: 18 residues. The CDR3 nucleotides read TGCGCCAGCAGCTTGTCAGGCACGGGACAGGGGGCCCCAGATACGCAGTATTTT. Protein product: CASSLSGTGQGAPDTQYF.

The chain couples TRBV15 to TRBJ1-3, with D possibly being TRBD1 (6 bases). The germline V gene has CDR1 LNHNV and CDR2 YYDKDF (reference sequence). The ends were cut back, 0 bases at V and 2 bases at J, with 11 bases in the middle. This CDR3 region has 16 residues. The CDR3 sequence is CATSRERTAPGNTIYF. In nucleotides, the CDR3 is TGTGCCACCAGCAGAGAAAGGACAGCGCCTGGAAACACCATATATTTT.

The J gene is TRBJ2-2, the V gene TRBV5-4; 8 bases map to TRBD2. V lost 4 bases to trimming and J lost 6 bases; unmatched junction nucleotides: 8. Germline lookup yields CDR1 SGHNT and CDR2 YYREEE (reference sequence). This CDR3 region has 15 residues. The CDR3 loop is CASSPTSARSGELFF. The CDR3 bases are TGTGCCAGCAGCCCGACTAGCGCACGCTCCGGGGAGCTGTTTTTT. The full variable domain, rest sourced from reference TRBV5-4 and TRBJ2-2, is ETGVTQSPTHLIKTRGQQVTLRCSSQSGHNTVSWYQQALGQGPQFIFQYYREEENGRGNFPPRFSGLQFPNYSSELNVNALELDDSALYLCASSPTSARSGELFFGEGSRLTVL.

The CDR3, as DNA: TGTGCCTGGTCCTGGGGTGCGGCTAGCACAGATACGCAGTATTTT. Its protein is CAWSWGAASTDTQYF. This chain uses TRBV30 with TRBJ2-3, with D hard to call. This CDR3 region has 15 residues. V was trimmed by 5 bases and J by 0 bases, leaving 15 bases between them. The germline V gene encodes CDR1 GTSNPN and CDR2 SVGIG (reference sequence).

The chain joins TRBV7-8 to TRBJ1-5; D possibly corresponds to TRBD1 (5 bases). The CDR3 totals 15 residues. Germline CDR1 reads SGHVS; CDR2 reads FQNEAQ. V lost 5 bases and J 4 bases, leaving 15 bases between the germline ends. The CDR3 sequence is CASSPSRGPNQPQHF. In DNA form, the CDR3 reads TGTGCCAGCAGCCCTAGCCGGGGACCTAATCAGCCCCAGCATTTT.

The CDR3 DNA is TGTGCCAGCAGCGTGCAGGGGACTAGCGGGAGGTACGAGCAGTACTTC. This translates into CASSVQGTSGRYEQYF. The chain recombines TRBV5-4 with TRBJ2-7; 15 positions agree with TRBD2. Germline trimming cut 4 bases from V and 4 bases from J; bases unmatched to any gene: 6. Germline-derived CDR1 and CDR2 are SGHNT and YYREEE (reference sequence). This CDR3 is 16 amino acids long.

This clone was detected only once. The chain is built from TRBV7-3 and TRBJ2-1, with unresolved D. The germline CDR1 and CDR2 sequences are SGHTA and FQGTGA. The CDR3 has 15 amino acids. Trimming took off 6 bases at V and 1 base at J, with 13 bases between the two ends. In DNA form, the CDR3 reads TGTGCCAGCAGTTTGATAGGGCAGTCCTACAATGAGCAGTTCTTC. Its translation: CASSLIGQSYNEQFF.

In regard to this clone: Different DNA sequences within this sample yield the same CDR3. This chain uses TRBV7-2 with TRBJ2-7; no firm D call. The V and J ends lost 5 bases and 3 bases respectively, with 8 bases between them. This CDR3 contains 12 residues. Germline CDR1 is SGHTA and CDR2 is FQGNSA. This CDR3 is CASSLLVYEQYF. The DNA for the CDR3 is TGTGCCAGCAGCCTACTTGTCTACGAGCAGTACTTC. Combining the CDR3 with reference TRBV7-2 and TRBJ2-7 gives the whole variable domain GAGVSQSPSNKVTEKGKDVELRCDPISGHTALYWYRQSLGQGLEFLIYFQGNSAPDKSGLPSDRFSAERTGGSVSTLTIQRTQQEDSAVYLCASSLLVYEQYFGPGTRLTVT.

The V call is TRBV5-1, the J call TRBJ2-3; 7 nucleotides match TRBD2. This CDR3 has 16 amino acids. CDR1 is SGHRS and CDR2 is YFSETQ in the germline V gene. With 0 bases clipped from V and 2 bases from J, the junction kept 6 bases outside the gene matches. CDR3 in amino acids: CASSLGSGGPTDTQYF. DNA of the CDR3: TGCGCCAGCAGCTTGGGGTCGGGGGGTCCCACAGATACGCAGTATTTT. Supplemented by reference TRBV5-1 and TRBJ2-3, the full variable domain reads KAGVTQTPRYLIKTRGQQVTLSCSPISGHRSVSWYQQTPGQGLQFLFEYFSETQRNKGNFPGRFSGRQFSNSRSEMNVSTLELGDSALYLCASSLGSGGPTDTQYFGPGTRLTVL.